What follows is one T cell receptor (beta chain) and its context. Antigen unknown. Treatment described: approximately 11-day PBMC culture with coronavirus spike peptide pools or control peptides (ViraFEST assay). Oncomine TCR Beta short-read sequencing was applied to DNA from cultured CD4+ T cells. TCRdb recomputed calls from the PCR reads with MiXCR, one row per CDR3 protein. The repertoire has fewer than 12,000 distinct CDR3 sequences, about 28% of them found once; the top ten carry around 8%. The data are from a study of vaccination and CD4 T cells after COVID-19. From germline, CDR1 is SGHTA and CDR2 FQGNSA. CDR3 length: 17 residues. The ends lost 3 bases at V and 2 bases at J; junction bases unmatched: 9.

This TCR was recovered from a human donor who had recovered from COVID-19. The chain uses TRBV7-2 and TRBJ1-2, with TRBD1 matching over 10 bases. Specimen: CD4+ T cells from blood, cultured in vitro. The CDR3 loop is CASSFPGQGLPNYGYTF. CDR3 nucleotide sequence: TGTGCCAGCAGCTTCCCGGGACAGGGGCTTCCCAACTATGGCTACACCTTC.